This T cell receptor (beta chain) was found in a study of Ad26.COV2.S vaccination and SARS-CoV-2 variants. Study conclusions and caveats: Measures of TCR breadth and depth may have fallen short of total T cell responses. The study found similar non-spike TCR breadth in vaccine and placebo recipients. Substantial breadth was reportedly displayed by spike-specific CD8+ and CD4+ T cell responses after vaccination. Participants in the vaccine arm had higher spike-specific TCR breadth; placebo recipients had lower.

TCRdb keeps only in-frame clones here, not all; method: immunoSEQ multiplex PCR. The sample carries about 180,000 clones, around 88% recorded once. Concerning this clone: Its cognate antigen is unknown.

CDR3 length: 16 residues. CDR1 MNHEY and CDR2 SVGAGI come from the germline V gene. Trimming shortened V by 3 bases and J by 5 bases, and 19 bases separated the two germline ends. The specimen was peripheral blood, collected after recovery from COVID-19. This TCR came from a human donor who had recovered from COVID-19. The V call is TRBV6-5, the J call TRBJ1-1; D gene uncertain. CDR3 sequence: CASSYAPTFLATEAFF. In DNA, the CDR3 is TGTGCCAGCAGTTATGCCCCTACCTTCCTCGCAACTGAAGCTTTCTTT.